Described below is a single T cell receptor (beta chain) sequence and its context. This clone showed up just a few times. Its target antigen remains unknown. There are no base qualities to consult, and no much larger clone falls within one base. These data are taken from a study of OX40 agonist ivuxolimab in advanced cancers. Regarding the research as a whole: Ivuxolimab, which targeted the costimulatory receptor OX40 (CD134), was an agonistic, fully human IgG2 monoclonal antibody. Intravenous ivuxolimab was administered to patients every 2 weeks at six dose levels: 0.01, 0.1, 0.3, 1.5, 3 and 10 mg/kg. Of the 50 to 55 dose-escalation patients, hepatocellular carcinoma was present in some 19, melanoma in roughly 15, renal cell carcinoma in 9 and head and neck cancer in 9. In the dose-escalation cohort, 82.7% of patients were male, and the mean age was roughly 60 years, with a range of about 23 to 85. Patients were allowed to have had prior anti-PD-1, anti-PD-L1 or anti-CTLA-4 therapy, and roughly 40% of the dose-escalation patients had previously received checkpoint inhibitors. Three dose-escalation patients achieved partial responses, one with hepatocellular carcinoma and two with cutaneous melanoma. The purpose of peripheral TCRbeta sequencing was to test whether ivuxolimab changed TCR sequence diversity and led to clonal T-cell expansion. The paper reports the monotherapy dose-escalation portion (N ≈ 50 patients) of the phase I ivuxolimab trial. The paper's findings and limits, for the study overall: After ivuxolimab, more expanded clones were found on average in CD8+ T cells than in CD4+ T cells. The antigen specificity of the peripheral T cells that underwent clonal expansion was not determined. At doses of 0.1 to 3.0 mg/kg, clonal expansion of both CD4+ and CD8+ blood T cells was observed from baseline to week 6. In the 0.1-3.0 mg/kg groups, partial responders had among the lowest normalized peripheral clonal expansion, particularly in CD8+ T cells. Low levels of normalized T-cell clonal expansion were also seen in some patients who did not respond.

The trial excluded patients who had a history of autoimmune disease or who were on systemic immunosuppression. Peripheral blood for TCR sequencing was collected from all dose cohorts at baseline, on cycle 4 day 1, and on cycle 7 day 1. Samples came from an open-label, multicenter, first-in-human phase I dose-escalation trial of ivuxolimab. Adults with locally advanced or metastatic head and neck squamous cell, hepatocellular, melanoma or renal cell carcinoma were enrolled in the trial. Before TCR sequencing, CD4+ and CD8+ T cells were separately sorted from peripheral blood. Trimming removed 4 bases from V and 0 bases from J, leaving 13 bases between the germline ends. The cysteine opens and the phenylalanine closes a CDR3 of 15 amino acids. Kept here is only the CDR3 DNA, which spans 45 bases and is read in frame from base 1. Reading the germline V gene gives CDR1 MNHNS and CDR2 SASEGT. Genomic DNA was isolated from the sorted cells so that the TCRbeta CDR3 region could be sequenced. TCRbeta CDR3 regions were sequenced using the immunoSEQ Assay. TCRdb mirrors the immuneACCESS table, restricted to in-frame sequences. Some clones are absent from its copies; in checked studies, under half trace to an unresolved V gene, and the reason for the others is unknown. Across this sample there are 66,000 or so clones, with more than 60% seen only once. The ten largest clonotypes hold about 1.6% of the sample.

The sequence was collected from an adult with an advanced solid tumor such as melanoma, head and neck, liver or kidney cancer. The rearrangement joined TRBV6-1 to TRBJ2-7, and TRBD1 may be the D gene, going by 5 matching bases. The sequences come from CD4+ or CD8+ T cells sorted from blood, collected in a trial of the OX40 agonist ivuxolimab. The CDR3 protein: CASSGSWTNSYEQYF. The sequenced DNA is TGTGCCAGCAGTGGTTCCTGGACAAACTCCTACGAGCAGTACTTC.